This T cell receptor beta chain was obtained from a study of T cells expressing NK-cell markers. Study-wide points: These clonotypes also led the CD3+CD56-NKG2C+ fraction in a few donors.

The authors made TCR beta cDNA libraries by 5'RACE template switching. This switching added a universal primer site and UMIs. Reprocessing the 5' RACE reads, TCRdb reports a single entry for every CDR3 protein and omits DNA. The repertoire table contains hundreds of thousands of distinct CDR3 sequences. Turning to this clonotype: Antigen specificity is unknown.

The CDR3 totals 15 residues. The J gene is TRBJ2-1, the V gene TRBV12-3 or TRBV12-4; TCRdb's D gene call, TRBD2, goes unchecked for lack of DNA. This sequence originates from a woman between 18 and 70 years old in good health. The sample taken for sequencing was blood T cells: a sorted CD56 or NKG2C T cell subset, CD4+ or CD8+ T cells, or bulk PBMC T cells (not recorded which). CDR3 protein: CASNPTGLADNEQFF.